Described below is a single T cell receptor (beta chain) sequence and its context. Its antigen is not identified. Quantitative barcoded 5'-RACE was used to prepare TCR beta libraries. TCRdb re-derived calls from the 5' RACE reads in MiXCR, one entry per CDR3 protein. The sample holds about 360,000 distinct CDR3 sequences; 20% to 25% are singletons and the top ten take around 14%. The length of the CDR3 is 15 residues. Trimming took 10 bases from V and 0 from J, leaving 16 bases between them. The germline gives CDR1 MDHEN, CDR2 SYDVKM. The record originates from a study of CD8 T cells in ankylosing spondylitis. Study observations and caveats: There was a TCR beta motif, made of 7 or 8 highly homologous variants, that appeared characteristic of ankylosing spondylitis blood. Those disease-linked clones were CD8+; they were also relatively rare in peripheral blood.

The source material was blood, either unsorted or a sorted T cell fraction (not recorded which). V usage is TRBV28 and J usage is TRBJ1-5; maybe TRBD1 (5 bases). This sequence originates from a male donor with ankylosing spondylitis or in good health (not recorded which). CDR3 protein: CAIRGSLYSNQPQHF. In nucleotides, the CDR3 is TGTGCCATACGGGGCAGCCTTTATAGCAATCAGCCCCAGCATTTT.